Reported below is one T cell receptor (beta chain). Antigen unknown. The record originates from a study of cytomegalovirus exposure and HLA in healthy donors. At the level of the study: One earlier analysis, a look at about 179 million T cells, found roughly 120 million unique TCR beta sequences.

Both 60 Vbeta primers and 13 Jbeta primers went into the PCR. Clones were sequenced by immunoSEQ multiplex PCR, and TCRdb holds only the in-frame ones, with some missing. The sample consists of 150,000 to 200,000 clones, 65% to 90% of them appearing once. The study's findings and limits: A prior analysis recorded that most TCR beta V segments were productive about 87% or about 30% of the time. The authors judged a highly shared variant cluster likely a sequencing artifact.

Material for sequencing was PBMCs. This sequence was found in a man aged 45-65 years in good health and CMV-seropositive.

CDR3 protein: CASSLGTIVEQYF. CDR3 nucleotide sequence: TGTGCCAGCAGCTTAGGGACTATTGTGGAGCAGTACTTC. This chain joins TRBV7-8 and TRBJ2-7; D is perhaps TRBD2 (6 bases). The V gene's germline CDR1 is SGHVS and CDR2 FQNEAQ. This CDR3 region has 13 residues. Trimming shortened V by 1 base and J by 7 bases, and 11 bases separated the two germline ends.